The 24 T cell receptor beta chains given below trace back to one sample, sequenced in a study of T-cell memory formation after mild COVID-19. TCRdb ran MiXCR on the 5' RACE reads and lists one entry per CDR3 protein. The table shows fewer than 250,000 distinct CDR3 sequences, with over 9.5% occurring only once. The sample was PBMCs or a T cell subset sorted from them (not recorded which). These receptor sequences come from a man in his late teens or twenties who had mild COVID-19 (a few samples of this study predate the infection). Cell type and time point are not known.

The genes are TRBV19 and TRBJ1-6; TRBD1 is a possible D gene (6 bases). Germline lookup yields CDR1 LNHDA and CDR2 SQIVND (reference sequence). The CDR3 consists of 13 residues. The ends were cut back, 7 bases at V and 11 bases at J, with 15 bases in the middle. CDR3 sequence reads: CASNTGTSTPLHF. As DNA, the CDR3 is TGTGCCAGTAACACCGGGACATCGACACCCCTCCACTTT.

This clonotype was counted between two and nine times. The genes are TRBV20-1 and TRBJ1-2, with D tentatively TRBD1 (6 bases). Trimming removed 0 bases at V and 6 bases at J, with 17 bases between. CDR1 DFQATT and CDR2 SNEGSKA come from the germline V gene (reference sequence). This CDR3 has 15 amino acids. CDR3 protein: CSARDPSGQSNGYTF. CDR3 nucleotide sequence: TGCAGTGCTAGAGACCCCTCGGGACAATCGAATGGCTACACCTTC.

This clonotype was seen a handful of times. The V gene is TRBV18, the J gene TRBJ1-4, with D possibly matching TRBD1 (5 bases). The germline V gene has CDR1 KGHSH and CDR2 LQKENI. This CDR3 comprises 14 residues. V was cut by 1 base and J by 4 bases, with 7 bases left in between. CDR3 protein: CASSPRDSNEKLFF. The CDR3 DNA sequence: TGTGCCAGCTCACCACGAGACAGTAATGAAAAACTGTTTTTT.

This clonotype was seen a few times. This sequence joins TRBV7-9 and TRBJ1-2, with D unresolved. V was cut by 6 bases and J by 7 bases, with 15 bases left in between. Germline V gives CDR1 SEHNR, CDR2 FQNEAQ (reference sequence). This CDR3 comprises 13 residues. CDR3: CASSLDGFGGYTF. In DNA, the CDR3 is TGTGCCAGCAGTTTGGACGGCTTCGGTGGCTACACCTTC.

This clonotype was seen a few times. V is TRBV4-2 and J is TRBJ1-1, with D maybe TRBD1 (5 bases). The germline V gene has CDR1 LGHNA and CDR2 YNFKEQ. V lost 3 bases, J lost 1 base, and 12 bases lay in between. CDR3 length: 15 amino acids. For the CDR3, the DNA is TGTGCCAGCAGCCACTCCGGGACGGAGAACACTGAAGCTTTCTTT. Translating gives CASSHSGTENTEAFF.

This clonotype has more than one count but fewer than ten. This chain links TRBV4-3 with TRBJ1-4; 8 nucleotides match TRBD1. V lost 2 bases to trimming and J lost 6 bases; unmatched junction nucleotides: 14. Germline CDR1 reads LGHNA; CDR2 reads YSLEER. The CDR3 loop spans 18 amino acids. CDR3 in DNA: TGCGCCAGCAGCCAATCCATCGGACCTGACAGGGGATATGAAAAACTGTTTTTT. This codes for CASSQSIGPDRGYEKLFF.

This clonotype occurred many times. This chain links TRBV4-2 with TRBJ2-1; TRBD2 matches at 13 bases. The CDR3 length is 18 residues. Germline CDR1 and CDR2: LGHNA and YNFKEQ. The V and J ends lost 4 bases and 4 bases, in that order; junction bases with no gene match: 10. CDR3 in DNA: TGTGCCAGCAGCCCTGGGACTAGCGGGGAGGCCCTGTACAATGAGCAGTTCTTC. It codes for CASSPGTSGEALYNEQFF.

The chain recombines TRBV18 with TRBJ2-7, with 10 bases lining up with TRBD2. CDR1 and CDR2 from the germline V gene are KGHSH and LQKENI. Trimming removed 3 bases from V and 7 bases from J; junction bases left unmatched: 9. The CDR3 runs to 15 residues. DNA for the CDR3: TGTGCCAGCTCACCGGTGGCTAGCGGGGGCACGGAGCAGTACGTC. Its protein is CASSPVASGGTEQYV.

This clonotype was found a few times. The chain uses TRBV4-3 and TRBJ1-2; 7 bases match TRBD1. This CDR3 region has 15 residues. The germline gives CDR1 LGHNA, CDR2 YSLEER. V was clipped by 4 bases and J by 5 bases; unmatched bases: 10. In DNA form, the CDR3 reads TGCGCCAGCAGCCGTCTACAGGGGCCGGGTTATGGCTACACCTTC. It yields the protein CASSRLQGPGYGYTF.

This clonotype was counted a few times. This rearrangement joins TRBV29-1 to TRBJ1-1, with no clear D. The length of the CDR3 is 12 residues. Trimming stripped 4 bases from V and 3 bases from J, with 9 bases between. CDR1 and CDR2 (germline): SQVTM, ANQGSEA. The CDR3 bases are TGCAGCGTTGGTGGCCGCTACACTGAAGCTTTCTTT. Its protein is CSVGGRYTEAFF.

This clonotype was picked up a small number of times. The CDR3 DNA sequence: TGCAGCGGAATGATAGACATAGGGAAAGCTTTCTTT. Translation: CSGMIDIGKAFF. The chain has TRBV29-1 and TRBJ1-1; D not resolved. The germline V gene has CDR1 SQVTM and CDR2 ANQGSEA. This CDR3 has 12 amino acids. V shed 7 bases and J shed 9 bases, with 18 bases lying between them.

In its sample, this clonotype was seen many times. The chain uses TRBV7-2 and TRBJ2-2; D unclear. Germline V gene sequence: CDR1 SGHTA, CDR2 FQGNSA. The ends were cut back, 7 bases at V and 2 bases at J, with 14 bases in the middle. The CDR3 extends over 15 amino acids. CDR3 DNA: TGTGCCAGCACCCCTGTTTTCGCCAACACCGGGGAGCTGTTTTTT. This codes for CASTPVFANTGELFF. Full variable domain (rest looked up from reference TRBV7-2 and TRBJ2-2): GAGVSQSPSNKVTEKGKDVELRCDPISGHTALYWYRQSLGQGLEFLIYFQGNSAPDKSGLPSDRFSAERTGGSVSTLTIQRTQQEDSAVYLCASTPVFANTGELFFGEGSRLTVL.

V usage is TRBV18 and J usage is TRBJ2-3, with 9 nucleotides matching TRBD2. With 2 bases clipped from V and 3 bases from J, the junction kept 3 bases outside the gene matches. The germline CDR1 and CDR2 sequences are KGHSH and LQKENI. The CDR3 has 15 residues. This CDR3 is CASSPVGLATDTQYF. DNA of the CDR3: TGTGCCAGCTCACCAGTAGGACTAGCGACAGATACGCAGTATTTT.

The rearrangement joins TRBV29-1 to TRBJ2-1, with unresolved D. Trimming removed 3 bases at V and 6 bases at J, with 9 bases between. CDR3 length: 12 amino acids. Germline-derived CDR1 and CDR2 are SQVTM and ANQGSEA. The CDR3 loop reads CSVEQVRNEQFF. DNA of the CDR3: TGCAGCGTTGAGCAGGTTCGCAATGAGCAGTTCTTC.

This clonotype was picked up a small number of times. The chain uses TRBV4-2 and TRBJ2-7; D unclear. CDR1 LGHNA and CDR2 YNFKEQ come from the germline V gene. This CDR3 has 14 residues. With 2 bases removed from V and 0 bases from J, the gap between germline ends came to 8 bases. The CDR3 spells CASSQQTVSYEQYF. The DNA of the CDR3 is TGTGCCAGCAGCCAACAGACGGTCTCCTACGAGCAGTACTTC.

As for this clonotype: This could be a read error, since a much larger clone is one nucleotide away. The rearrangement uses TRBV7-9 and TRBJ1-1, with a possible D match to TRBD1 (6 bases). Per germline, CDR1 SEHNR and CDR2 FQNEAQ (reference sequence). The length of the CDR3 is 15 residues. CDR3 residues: CDSSFGGGVNTEAFF. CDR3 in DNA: TGTGACAGCAGCTTTGGAGGGGGGGTGAACACTGAAGCTTTCTTT.

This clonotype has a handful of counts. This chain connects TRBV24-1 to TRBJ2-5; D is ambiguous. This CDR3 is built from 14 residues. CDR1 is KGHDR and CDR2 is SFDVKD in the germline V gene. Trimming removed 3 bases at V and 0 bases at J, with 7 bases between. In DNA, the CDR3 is TGTGCCACCAGTGATGGGCTATACCAAGAGACCCAGTACTTC. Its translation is CATSDGLYQETQYF.

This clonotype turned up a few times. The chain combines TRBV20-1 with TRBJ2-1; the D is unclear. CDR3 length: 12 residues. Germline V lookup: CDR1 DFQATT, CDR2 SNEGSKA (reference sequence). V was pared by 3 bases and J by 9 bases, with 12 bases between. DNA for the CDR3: TGCAGTGCTAGTGTTGTTGGCCTTGAGCAGTTCTTC. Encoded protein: CSASVVGLEQFF.

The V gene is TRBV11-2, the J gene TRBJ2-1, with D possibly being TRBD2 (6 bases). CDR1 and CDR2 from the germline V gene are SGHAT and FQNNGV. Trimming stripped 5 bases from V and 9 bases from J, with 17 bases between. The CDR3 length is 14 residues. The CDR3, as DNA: TGTGCCAGCAGCACTCTGGGGAGGCTGGGTGAGCAGTTCTTC. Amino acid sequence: CASSTLGRLGEQFF.

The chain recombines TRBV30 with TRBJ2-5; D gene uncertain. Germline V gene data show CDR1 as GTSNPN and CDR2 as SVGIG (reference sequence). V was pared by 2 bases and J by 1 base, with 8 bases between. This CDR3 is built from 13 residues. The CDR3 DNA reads TGTGCCTGGAGTAATAACCTCCAAGAGACCCAGTACTTC. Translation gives CAWSNNLQETQYF. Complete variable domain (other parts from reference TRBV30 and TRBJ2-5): SQTIHQWPATLVQPVGSPLSLECTVEGTSNPNLYWYRQAAGRGLQLLFYSVGIGQISSEVPQNLSASRPQDRQFILSSKKLLLSDSGFYLCAWSNNLQETQYFGPGTRLLVL.

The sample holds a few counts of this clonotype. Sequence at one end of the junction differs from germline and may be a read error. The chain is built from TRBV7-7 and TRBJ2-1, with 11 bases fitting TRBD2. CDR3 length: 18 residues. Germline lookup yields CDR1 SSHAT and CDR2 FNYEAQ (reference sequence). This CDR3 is CASSFASGGPGSYNEQFF. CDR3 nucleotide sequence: TGTGCTAGCAGCTTTGCTAGCGGGGGGCCGGGCTCCTACAATGAGCAGTTCTTC.

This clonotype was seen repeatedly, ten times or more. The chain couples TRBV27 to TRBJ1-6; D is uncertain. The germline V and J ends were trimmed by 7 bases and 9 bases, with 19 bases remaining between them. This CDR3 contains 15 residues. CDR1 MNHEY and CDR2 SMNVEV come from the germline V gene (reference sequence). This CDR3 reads CASTLRPTAGSPLHF. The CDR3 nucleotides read TGTGCCAGCACCCTTCGACCGACCGCCGGTTCACCCCTCCACTTT.

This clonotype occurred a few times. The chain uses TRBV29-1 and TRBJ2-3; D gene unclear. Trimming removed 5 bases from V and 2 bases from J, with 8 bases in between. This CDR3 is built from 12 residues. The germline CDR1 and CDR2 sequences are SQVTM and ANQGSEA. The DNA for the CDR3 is TGCAGCGTTTTACAGATCACAGATACGCAGTATTTT. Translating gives CSVLQITDTQYF.

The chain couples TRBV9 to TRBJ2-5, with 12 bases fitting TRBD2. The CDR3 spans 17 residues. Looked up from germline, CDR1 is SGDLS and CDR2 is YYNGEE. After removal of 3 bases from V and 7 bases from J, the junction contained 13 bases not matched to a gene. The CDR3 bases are TGTGCCAGCAGCGCCTCCCCCTCACTAGCGGGGGGCTGGACCCAGTACTTC. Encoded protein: CASSASPSLAGGWTQYF.